This T cell receptor (beta chain) stems from a study of Graves' ophthalmopathy and Graves' hyperthyroidism. About the study: Hyperthyroidism showing no ophthalmopathy within 18 months of follow-up was stable.

Between the trimmed V and J ends, which lost 3 bases and 6 bases, there was a span of 12 bases. The CDR3 totals 13 residues. Germline V gene data show CDR1 as SGDLS and CDR2 as YYNGEE. Enrolled hyperthyroidism patients had a new diagnosis, a duration under 2 months, and an age of 18 to 65. Clinicians made diagnoses from clinical symptoms, serum thyroxine, TRAb, thyroid ultrasound and orbital computed tomography. General observations from the study: Most expanded clonotypes in thyroid above 0.001 frequency also showed up in blood.

As the template, RNA transcripts were used to amplify TCR beta CDR3 regions. The first-round RT-PCR employed HTBI primers together with the Qiagen OneStep RT-PCR kit. A multiplex PCR was then performed as the second round. Via MiXCR, TCRdb re-called the multiplex PCR reads, giving one row per CDR3 protein. The sample yields roughly 1.1 million distinct CDR3 sequences, around a third seen once. Concerning this clonotype: Its cognate antigen is unknown.

V gene TRBV9 combines with J gene TRBJ1-2; D gene uncertain. The clonotype originates from an adult man with Graves' hyperthyroidism. Sequenced input: peripheral blood or thyroid tissue (not recorded which). The CDR3: CASSGQGSHGYTF. CDR3 in DNA: TGTGCCAGCAGCGGACAAGGGTCACATGGCTACACCTTC.